Below, one T cell receptor beta chain is given with its context. Its antigen is currently unknown. This sample stems from a study of CD8+ T cells in alopecia areata. General study findings and limits: The link between baseline CD8+ expansion and response remains uncertain with one nonresponder. Normal scalp had lower clonality than lesional scalp, with alopecia totalis/universalis lesions showing this most strongly. Resident alphabeta T-cell populations of normal skin are likewise subject to sequencing in scalp samples.

cDNA serving as the sequencing template came from extracted, reverse transcribed RNA. Libraries were prepared by immunoSEQ multiplex PCR; TCRdb keeps only in-frame clonotypes and omits some of them. The table records about 120,000 clones, about 59% of them present only once. Treatment in this sample: oral pan-JAK inhibitor, 5-10 mg twice daily. Sorting separated CD4+ and CD8+ T cells out of PBMCs. The source was CD4+ T cells sorted from blood, collected at week 4, from a patient treated with tofacitinib. The clonotype was recovered from a human donor with alopecia areata.

The CDR3 loop reads CASSQSGTGSCTDTQYF. In DNA form, the CDR3 reads TGCGCCAGCAGTCAGTCCGGGACAGGTTCTTGCACAGATACGCAGTATTTT. The V and J genes are TRBV23-1 and TRBJ2-3; 8 bases align to TRBD1. TRBV23-1 is labeled an ORF, and its function is uncertain. V trimming: 3 bases; J trimming: 1 base; junction bases outside the gene matches: 9. The CDR3 length is 17 residues.